One sample yielded the 17 T cell receptor beta chains listed below, sequenced in a study of T-cell memory formation after mild COVID-19 (dated by TCRdb to 2020 to 2022). Library construction relied on 5' RACE. This sample was sequenced with an Illumina NovaSeq 6000. In-frame beta chains were kept once TCRdb had trimmed the public reads at Q25 with fastp and called clones with MiXCR. Merged by CDR3 protein, the rows form single entries marked with the most common genes and DNA. In this sample the table shows 250,000 to 400,000 distinct CDR3 sequences, more than 13% of which occur a single time. The ten largest make up 20% to 25% of the sample. The sequencing sample was made of PBMCs or a T cell subset sorted from them (not recorded which). The receptors shown here come from a young man who had mild COVID-19 (a few samples of this study predate the infection). The sample titles of this study are shuffled in the database, so cell type and time point are left out; the donor was told from shared clones.

This clonotype was seen at least ten times. The chain is built from TRBV10-3 and TRBJ2-1, with TRBD2 matching over 14 bases. CDR1 ENHRY and CDR2 SYGVKD come from the germline V gene. V gave up 6 bases and J gave up 0 bases; unmatched junction bases: 7. This CDR3 contains 18 residues. The CDR3 sequence is CAIRSGTSGGGSYNEQFF. The DNA for the CDR3 is TGTGCCATCAGGTCTGGGACTAGCGGGGGTGGCTCCTACAATGAGCAGTTCTTC.

CDR3 DNA sequence: TGTGCCAGCAGCTCAGATTTGCAAGAGACCCAGTACTTC. This translates into CASSSDLQETQYF. J is TRBJ2-5 and V is TRBV7-2; D remains ambiguous. With 4 bases removed from V and 2 bases from J, the gap between germline ends came to 8 bases. This CDR3 comprises 13 residues. In germline, CDR1 is SGHTA, CDR2 FQGNSA.

In its sample, this clonotype was seen a few times. The chain is built from TRBV3-1 and TRBJ2-7; the match to TRBD1 covers 11 bases. CDR1 and CDR2 from the germline V gene are LGHDT and YNNKEL (reference sequence). This CDR3 contains 15 residues. The J segment lost 0 bases and the V segment lost 8 bases, leaving 6 bases of the junction unmatched. This CDR3 is CASQWTGGGSYEQYF. The CDR3 region has the DNA TGTGCCAGCCAGTGGACAGGGGGCGGCTCCTACGAGCAGTACTTC.

The chain links TRBV7-9 to TRBJ1-5; no firm D call. The V gene lost 3 bases and the J gene lost 8 bases, with 2 bases spanning the gap. The CDR3 has 10 amino acids. Germline V gene sequence: CDR1 SEHNR, CDR2 FQNEAQ (reference sequence). The CDR3 nucleotides are TGTGCCAGCAGCTTTGAGCCCCAGCATTTT. Amino acids: CASSFEPQHF.

The chain combines TRBV7-3 with TRBJ1-2, with D hard to call. There are 12 residues in the CDR3. From germline, CDR1 is SGHTA and CDR2 FQGTGA. V was cut by 8 bases and J by 4 bases, with 11 bases left in between. This chain's CDR3 is CASGMTSYGYTF. The CDR3 coding sequence is TGTGCCAGCGGGATGACTAGCTATGGCTACACCTTC.

The chain employs TRBV7-9 and TRBJ1-2; D is unclear. CDR3 length: 16 amino acids. The V gene lost 0 bases and the J gene lost 3 bases, with 14 bases spanning the gap. CDR1 is SEHNR and CDR2 is FQNEAQ in the germline V gene (reference sequence). The CDR3: CASSLAMRALDYGYTF. CDR3 DNA sequence: TGTGCCAGCAGCTTAGCCATGAGAGCCCTAGACTATGGCTACACCTTC.

Only a few counts were recorded for this clonotype. The gene calls are TRBV10-3 and TRBJ2-5, with 8 bases matching TRBD2. The CDR3 runs to 18 residues. The junction had 19 bases not matched to a gene; V was cut back by 8 bases and J by 2 bases. In germline, CDR1 is ENHRY, CDR2 SYGVKD. In DNA, the CDR3 is TGTGCCATCCAGGGACTAGGCCCACCCGATCAACAACAAGAGACCCAGTACTTC. It encodes CAIQGLGPPDQQQETQYF.

This clonotype has a count of ten or more. The chain employs TRBV4-3 and TRBJ2-3, with a possible D match to TRBD1 (5 bases). CDR3 size: 14 residues. CDR1 is LGHNA, CDR2 YSLEER, per germline. V was shortened by 1 base and J by 5 bases, with 10 bases between the two germline ends. CDR3 amino acids: CASSQGRRGDTQYF. As DNA, the CDR3 is TGCGCCAGCAGCCAAGGAAGAAGGGGAGATACGCAGTATTTT.

This clonotype has just a few counts. This chain links TRBV20-1 with TRBJ1-4; no clear D gene. V dropped 1 base and J dropped 8 bases, with 8 bases sitting between them. The germline gives CDR1 DFQATT, CDR2 SNEGSKA (reference sequence). The CDR3 is made up of 12 amino acids. CDR3: CSARVAGEKLFF. CDR3 sequence (DNA): TGCAGTGCTAGAGTAGCGGGGGAAAAACTGTTTTTT.

The chain has TRBV2 and TRBJ2-1, with TRBD1 as a possible D gene (6 bases). V lost 7 bases and J 3 bases, leaving 10 bases between the germline ends. The CDR3 is made up of 13 amino acids. CDR1 SNHLY and CDR2 FYNNEI come from the germline V gene. The CDR3 spells CASNPTGYNEQFF. DNA for the CDR3: TGTGCCAGCAACCCGACAGGCTACAATGAGCAGTTCTTC.

In this sample, this clonotype turned up a few times. CDR3 in DNA: TGCGCCAGCAGCCAAGCCCCCCAGGGACTCTTGACCTACGAGCAGTACTTC. Residues: CASSQAPQGLLTYEQYF. The rearrangement joins TRBV4-1 to TRBJ2-7, with a possible D match to TRBD2 (6 bases). Between the trimmed V and J ends, which lost 1 base and 2 bases, there was a span of 18 bases. The CDR3 is 17 residues long. Per germline, CDR1 MGHRA and CDR2 YSYEKL.

This clonotype was detected a few times. The chain employs TRBV10-3 and TRBJ1-6; D gene unclear. Germline-derived CDR1 and CDR2 are ENHRY and SYGVKD. CDR3 length: 15 amino acids. With 2 bases removed from V and 9 bases from J, the gap between germline ends came to 14 bases. CDR3 nucleotides: TGTGCCATCAGTGAGCCTCCGGACCTCGGTTCACCCCTCCACTTT. Encoded protein: CAISEPPDLGSPLHF.

The table lists this clonotype with a few counts. V usage is TRBV5-6 and J usage is TRBJ2-5; D gene unclear. Germline values: CDR1 SGHDT, CDR2 YYEEEE. V gave up 1 base and J gave up 5 bases, with 6 bases separating them. The CDR3 loop spans 12 amino acids. The CDR3, as DNA: TGTGCCAGCAGCTTGTATCGGGAGACCCAGTACTTC. Its protein is CASSLYRETQYF.

This clonotype occurred a few times. This chain connects TRBV5-1 to TRBJ1-1; D remains ambiguous. CDR3 length equals 16 residues. The germline V and J ends were trimmed by 4 bases and 12 bases, with 28 bases remaining between them. CDR1 SGHRS and CDR2 YFSETQ come from the germline V gene. Here the CDR3 reads CASSPWIPNGRSFTFF. CDR3 coding DNA: TGCGCCAGCAGCCCATGGATTCCCAACGGCCGGAGTTTCACTTTCTTT.

The rearrangement joins TRBV25-1 to TRBJ2-5; the D gene could be TRBD1 or TRBD2 (7 bases each). The CDR3 runs to 16 residues. Trimming cost V 1 base and J 5 bases, with 17 bases left between them. Germline V gene sequence: CDR1 MGHDK, CDR2 SYGVNS. DNA for the CDR3: TGTGCCAGCAGTGAATTAGCGACAGGGAGGGTCGAGACCCAGTACTTC. It codes for CASSELATGRVETQYF.

The chain combines TRBV29-1 with TRBJ2-7; D gene unclear. The V end was cut by 4 bases, the J end by 3 bases, with 4 bases between. This CDR3 region has 10 residues. Germline V lookup: CDR1 SQVTM, CDR2 ANQGSEA. The chain's CDR3 is CSVVSYEQYF. CDR3 sequence (DNA): TGCAGCGTTGTCAGCTACGAGCAGTACTTC.

The rearrangement joins TRBV5-1 to TRBJ2-7, with 9 bases lining up with TRBD1. The germline V gene has CDR1 SGHRS and CDR2 YFSETQ. V shed 4 bases and J 0 bases; nucleotides not matched to a gene: 2. The CDR3 covers 14 residues. CDR3 residues: CASSRDRVSYEQYF. CDR3 DNA sequence: TGCGCCAGCAGCCGGGACAGGGTCTCCTACGAGCAGTACTTC.